Following are 8 T cell receptor beta chains from one sample sequenced in a study of technical replicates of blood from a handful of donors. Sequenced by immunoSEQ multiplex PCR; TCRdb stores in-frame clones only, minus some. Of tens of thousands of clones in the sample, roughly 90% were seen once. Sequencing was performed on T cells isolated from PBMCs. The receptors here all came from a human donor in good health.

The V gene is TRBV30, the J gene TRBJ1-2; no clear D gene. The length of the CDR3 is 10 residues. The V gene's germline CDR1 is GTSNPN and CDR2 SVGIG (reference sequence). Trimming cost V 4 bases and J 5 bases, with 5 bases left between them. The CDR3 DNA sequence: TGTGCCTGGAAGGAGTATGGCTACACCTTC. It translates to CAWKEYGYTF.

V gene TRBV27 combines with J gene TRBJ1-5, with a weak D call TRBD1 (6 bases). Deletions cut 6 bases from V and 3 bases from J, with 21 bases between. The length of the CDR3 is 17 residues. Germline-derived CDR1 and CDR2 are MNHEY and SMNVEV (reference sequence). CDR3 amino acids: CASSVFGTGQLNQPQHF. The CDR3 nucleotides are TGTGCCAGCAGCGTATTTGGCACCGGACAGCTCAATCAGCCCCAGCATTTT.

The rearrangement joins TRBV10-3 to TRBJ2-3; 7 bases match TRBD2. The CDR3 contains 14 residues. Germline V CDR1 and CDR2: ENHRY, SYGVKD. V trimming: 4 bases; J trimming: 1 base; junction bases outside the gene matches: 2. The CDR3 loop is CAISVAGGTDTQYF. Written as DNA, the CDR3 is TGTGCCATCAGTGTTGCGGGAGGCACAGATACGCAGTATTTT.

This chain links TRBV28 with TRBJ1-1; tentative D call: TRBD1 (5 bases). The germline V and J ends were trimmed by 3 bases and 4 bases, with 12 bases remaining between them. Germline V gives CDR1 MDHEN, CDR2 SYDVKM. This CDR3 is 14 amino acids long. CDR3: CASSLVREGTEAFF. In nucleotides, the CDR3 is TGTGCCAGCAGTTTGGTCAGGGAGGGCACTGAAGCTTTCTTT.

V is TRBV5-8 and J is TRBJ2-2; D gene uncertain. Looked up from germline, CDR1 is SGHTS and CDR2 is YDEGEE. V was trimmed by 0 bases and J by 5 bases, leaving 8 bases between them. The CDR3 extends over 14 amino acids. CDR3 in amino acids: CASSLDRETGELFF. The CDR3 bases are TGTGCCAGCAGCTTGGACAGAGAGACCGGGGAGCTGTTTTTT.

This chain links TRBV27 with TRBJ1-1; D might be TRBD1 (6 bases). This CDR3 has 14 residues. Germline-derived CDR1 and CDR2 are MNHEY and SMNVEV (reference sequence). Trimming took 4 bases from V and 1 from J, leaving 10 bases between them. In DNA, the CDR3 is TGTGCCAGCAGTTGGGGCAGGGGGAACACTGAAGCTTTCTTT. Translating gives CASSWGRGNTEAFF.

The chain employs TRBV2 and TRBJ1-5, with TRBD1 as a possible D gene (5 bases). This CDR3 comprises 14 residues. The germline CDR1 and CDR2 sequences are SNHLY and FYNNEI. The V and J ends lost 1 base and 6 bases respectively, with 10 bases between them. CDR3 amino acids: CASSEGAGIQPQHF. For the CDR3, the DNA is TGTGCCAGCAGTGAAGGGGCAGGGATTCAGCCCCAGCATTTT.

This clone was recorded a few times. V and J are TRBV23-1 and TRBJ2-7; 7 bases agree with TRBD1. TRBV23-1 carries the ORF label, with uncertain function. Trimming at V came to 7 bases and at J to 2 bases, leaving 23 bases not matched to a gene. The CDR3 runs to 19 residues. This chain's CDR3 is CASTQRRDSLKFLTYEQYF. CDR3 coding DNA: TGCGCCAGCACCCAACGCCGGGACAGCCTAAAATTTCTCACCTACGAGCAGTACTTC.